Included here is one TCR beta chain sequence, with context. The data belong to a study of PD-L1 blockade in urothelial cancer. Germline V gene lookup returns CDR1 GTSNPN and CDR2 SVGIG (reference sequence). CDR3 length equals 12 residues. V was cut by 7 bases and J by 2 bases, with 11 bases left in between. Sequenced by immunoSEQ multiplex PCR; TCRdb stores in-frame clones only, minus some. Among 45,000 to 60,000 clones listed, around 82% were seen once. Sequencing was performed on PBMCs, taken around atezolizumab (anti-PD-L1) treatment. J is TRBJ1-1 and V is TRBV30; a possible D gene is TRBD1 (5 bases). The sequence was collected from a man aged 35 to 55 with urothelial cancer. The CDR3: CALDTFNTEAFF. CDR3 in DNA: TGTGCCTTGGACACCTTCAACACTGAAGCTTTCTTT. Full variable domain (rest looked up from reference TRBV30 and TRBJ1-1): SQTIHQWPATLVQPVGSPLSLECTVEGTSNPNLYWYRQAAGRGLQLLFYSVGIGQISSEVPQNLSASRPQDRQFILSSKKLLLSDSGFYLCALDTFNTEAFFGQGTRLTVV.